A single sample is the source of the 8 T cell receptor beta chains below, sequenced in a study of blood T cell repertoires in COVID-19. Assay used: immunoSEQ multiplex PCR; TCRdb lists only in-frame clones, some missing. The profile covers approximately 230,000 clones, with approximately 89% appearing a single time and 5% to 6.5% taken by the ten largest. The sequenced sample consisted of peripheral blood. Receptors were obtained from a woman aged 25 to 39 with COVID-19, enrolled during active disease.

V gene TRBV5-4 combines with J gene TRBJ1-4; tentatively, D is TRBD1 (6 bases). The CDR3 has 15 amino acids. The germline V gene has CDR1 SGHNT and CDR2 YYREEE (reference sequence). The V and J ends lost 4 bases and 8 bases respectively, with 18 bases between them. The CDR3 sequence is CASSVGQPDQEKLFF. In DNA form, the CDR3 reads TGTGCCAGCAGCGTTGGACAGCCCGATCAGGAAAAACTGTTTTTT.

The chain employs TRBV28 and TRBJ2-3; 7 bases map to TRBD1. The V and J ends lost 11 bases and 4 bases, in that order; junction bases with no gene match: 15. In germline, CDR1 is MDHEN, CDR2 SYDVKM. The CDR3 runs to 15 residues. The CDR3 DNA reads TGTGCCGCTACTCGCCGGGACAGTATCCCAGATACGCAGTATTTT. Translated: CAATRRDSIPDTQYF.

With respect to this clone: Other DNA sequences in the sample encode the same CDR3. This chain uses TRBV6-1 with TRBJ2-7; D gene unclear. Germline CDR1 and CDR2: MNHNS and SASEGT. V gave up 2 bases and J gave up 3 bases, with 5 bases separating them. This CDR3 has 12 residues. Written as DNA, the CDR3 is TGTGCCAGCAGTGAAAGGAGCTACGAGCAGTACGTC. Translating gives CASSERSYEQYV.

This clone was observed once. This sequence joins TRBV7-9 and TRBJ1-1, with 9 bases aligning to TRBD1. This CDR3 has 14 amino acids. After removal of 5 bases from V and 1 base from J, the junction contained 2 bases not matched to a gene. Germline CDR1 SEHNR, CDR2 FQNEAQ (reference sequence). The DNA for the CDR3 is TGTGCCAGCAGCCGGGACAGGGCGAACACTGAAGCTTTCTTT. This encodes CASSRDRANTEAFF. Full variable domain (remainder filled in from reference TRBV7-9 and TRBJ1-1): DTGVSQNPRHKITKRGQNVTFRCDPISEHNRLYWYRQTLGQGPEFLTYFQNEAQLEKSRLLSDRFSAERPKGSFSTLEIQRTEQGDSAMYLCASSRDRANTEAFFGQGTRLTVV.

DNA of the CDR3: TGTGCCAGCAGTCCCAGACAGGGGTATGGCTACACCTTC. This codes for CASSPRQGYGYTF. V and J are TRBV6-2 or TRBV6-3 and TRBJ1-2, with 8 bases that match TRBD1. Germline V lookup: CDR1 MNHEY, CDR2 SVGEGT. The CDR3 is 13 amino acids. Trimming cost V 5 bases and J 5 bases; bases outside gene matches: 4.

The chain couples TRBV29-1 to TRBJ2-3; the match to TRBD2 covers 7 bases. CDR1 and CDR2 (germline): SQVTM, ANQGSEA. The CDR3 spans 15 residues. The V and J ends lost 7 bases and 0 bases, in that order; junction bases with no gene match: 10. The CDR3 here is CSAKTGTTSTDTQYF. Written as DNA, the CDR3 is TGCAGCGCCAAAACCGGGACTACTAGCACAGATACGCAGTATTTT.

The chain combines TRBV6-2 or TRBV6-3 with TRBJ1-2; TRBD1 agrees at 7 bases. The CDR3 consists of 14 residues. Germline V CDR1 and CDR2: MNHEY, SVGEGT. V was pared by 2 bases and J by 4 bases, with 4 bases of the junction left unmatched. CDR3 in DNA: TGTGCCAGCAGTTACCGGGACAGATCCTATGGCTACACCTTC. Protein: CASSYRDRSYGYTF.

The chain joins TRBV29-1 to TRBJ2-1; 8 nucleotides line up with TRBD1. The CDR3 runs 15 residues. Germline V gene lookup returns CDR1 SQVTM and CDR2 ANQGSEA. The V and J ends lost 3 bases and 5 bases, in that order; junction bases with no gene match: 9. In nucleotides, the CDR3 is TGCAGCGTTGACTTGCGGGCGACAGGGGACAATGAGCAGTTCTTC. Translated: CSVDLRATGDNEQFF.